The entry below describes one T cell receptor (beta chain). Its antigen remains unidentified. The CDR3 is 15 residues long. The J segment lost 4 bases and the V segment lost 6 bases, leaving 7 bases of the junction unmatched. Germline V gene sequence: CDR1 MRHNA, CDR2 SNTAGT. This specimen comes from a study of cytomegalovirus exposure and HLA in healthy donors. PCR involved 60 Vbeta and 13 Jbeta primers. The data were produced by immunoSEQ multiplex PCR, yet TCRdb's version contains in-frame clones alone and is incomplete. The data contain roughly 140,000 clones, 82% of them seen just once; the ten biggest clones take up 4.5% to 6%. Findings of the study overall: Sequencing likely generated an artifact that appeared as a cluster of highly shared sequence variants.

The chain has TRBV6-4 and TRBJ2-3; 10 nucleotides agree with TRBD2. This clonotype was sampled from a man aged 25 to 40 in good health and CMV-seropositive. The sequenced sample was PBMCs. CDR3 sequence (DNA): TGTGCCAGCAGCCCCACTAGCGGGACCGCAGATACGCAGTATTTT. It translates to CASSPTSGTADTQYF.